These T cell receptor beta chains were read from a single sample in a study of blood T cell repertoires in COVID-19. TCRdb's table, derived via immunoSEQ multiplex PCR, lists solely in-frame clones and lacks some. The table records approximately 360,000 clones, 90% of them present only once. Specimen: peripheral blood. Receptors were obtained from a man between 18 and 29 years old with active or convalescent COVID-19. The CDR3 runs from the conserved cysteine through the conserved F or W. A D gene is named only where the DNA matches it firmly. Size values are once, few and many counts, or a class for expanded clones, and some rows have none.

clone_size	d_call	v_call	j_call	cdr3_aa	cdr3_nt
-	-	TRBV2	TRBJ1-6	CATQRGYNSPLHF	TGTGCCACCCAGAGGGGGTATAATTCACCCCTCCACTTT
-	-	TRBV6-2/TRBV6-3	TRBJ2-7	CASSYWIDSNTYEQYF	TGTGCCAGCAGTTACTGGATTGACTCAAATACCTACGAGCAGTACTTC
-	TRBD2	TRBV6-2/TRBV6-3	TRBJ2-1	CASSQGLAGGEQFF	TGTGCCAGCAGCCAGGGACTAGCGGGAGGTGAGCAGTTCTTC
-	-	TRBV19	TRBJ2-1	CASSIAQGSSRREQFF	TGTGCCAGTAGTATAGCCCAGGGGTCCTCTAGGAGGGAGCAGTTCTTC
-	-	TRBV6-5	TRBJ1-1	CASSRTQNTEAFF	TGTGCCAGCAGCAGAACGCAAAACACTGAAGCTTTCTTT
-	-	TRBV11-2	TRBJ2-1	CASSSSPGQGSYNEQFF	TGTGCCAGCAGCTCTAGCCCGGGACAAGGCTCCTACAATGAGCAGTTCTTC
-	-	TRBV7-6	TRBJ1-1	CASSPPGQGNTEAFF	TGTGCCAGCAGCCCACCGGGACAAGGAAACACTGAAGCTTTCTTT
once	TRBD1	TRBV29-1	TRBJ1-1	CSVGQGRTEAFF	TGCAGCGTAGGACAGGGGAGAACTGAAGCTTTCTTT
-	-	TRBV14	TRBJ2-6	CASSRSIGLGANVLTF	TGTGCCAGCAGCCGGAGCATCGGGTTGGGGGCCAACGTGCTGACTTTC
few	-	TRBV19	TRBJ1-5	CASTNRGGNQPQHF	TGTGCCAGTACCAATAGGGGGGGAAATCAGCCCCAGCATTTT
-	TRBD1	TRBV29-1	TRBJ2-2	CSVDGTGPGELFF	TGCAGCGTTGACGGGACAGGTCCCGGGGAGCTGTTTTTT
-	TRBD2	TRBV29-1	TRBJ2-7	CSVETGGPYEQYF	TGCAGCGTTGAAACGGGGGGGCCCTACGAGCAGTACTTC
-	-	TRBV13	TRBJ2-7	CASSRTGSEQYF	TGTGCCAGCAGCCGAACAGGGTCCGAGCAGTACTTC
-	TRBD2	TRBV7-9	TRBJ2-3	CASSSGLAGTDTQYF	TGTGCCAGCAGCTCGGGACTAGCGGGCACAGATACGCAGTATTTT
few	TRBD2	TRBV29-1	TRBJ2-1	CSVVGGRAVDEQFF	TGCAGCGTTGTAGGCGGGAGGGCCGTCGATGAGCAGTTCTTC
-	-	TRBV30	TRBJ1-4	CAWSLGLNEKLFF	TGTGCCTGGAGTCTGGGACTTAATGAAAAACTGTTTTTT
-	-	TRBV9	TRBJ2-1	CASSGTNGPENEQFF	TGTGCCAGCAGCGGGACTAATGGCCCAGAGAATGAGCAGTTCTTC
-	TRBD1	TRBV28	TRBJ2-7	CASSDRDRDYEQYF	TGTGCCAGCAGTGACCGGGACAGGGACTACGAGCAGTACTTC
-	-	TRBV7-2	TRBJ1-1	CASSFAGANTEAFF	TGTGCCAGCAGCTTTGCTGGGGCGAACACTGAAGCTTTCTTT
-	-	TRBV11-2	TRBJ2-7	CASTQGGGFGYEQYF	TGTGCCAGCACCCAGGGAGGGGGATTCGGCTACGAGCAGTACTTC
-	-	TRBV7-2	TRBJ1-6	CASSLDRVLDNSPLHF	TGTGCCAGCAGCTTAGACCGGGTGCTGGATAATTCACCCCTCCACTTT
-	-	TRBV19	TRBJ1-1	CASREGGMNTEAFF	TGTGCCAGTAGAGAGGGCGGCATGAACACTGAAGCTTTCTTT
-	TRBD1	TRBV18	TRBJ1-2	CASSDTGASYGYTF	TGTGCCAGCTCGGACACAGGGGCCAGCTATGGCTACACCTTC
-	TRBD1	TRBV24-1	TRBJ1-6	CATRGTVNSPLHF	TGTGCCACCAGGGGGACAGTGAATTCACCCCTCCACTTT
-	-	TRBV5-1	TRBJ1-2	CASSQDLPVWYGYTF	TGCGCCAGCAGCCAGGATCTTCCCGTCTGGTATGGCTACACCTTC
once	-	TRBV7-3	TRBJ2-3	CASSPRGAGTDTQYF	TGTGCCAGCAGCCCCCGGGGGGCAGGCACAGATACGCAGTATTTT
-	TRBD1	TRBV27	TRBJ2-7	CATRTGDTYEQYF	TGTGCCACCCGGACAGGCGATACCTACGAGCAGTACTTC
-	-	TRBV9	TRBJ1-1	CASSPQTALNTEAFF	TGTGCCAGCAGCCCCCAGACAGCACTGAACACTGAAGCTTTCTTT
-	-	TRBV29-1	TRBJ2-7	CSARQTIVSEQYF	TGCAGCGCGAGACAGACGATAGTCTCGGAGCAGTACTTC
-	-	TRBV20-1	TRBJ2-4	CSASIPGGTKNIQYF	TGCAGTGCTAGTATCCCAGGGGGGACCAAAAACATTCAGTACTTC
-	-	TRBV7-2	TRBJ2-7	CASSGQRVSYEQYF	TGTGCCAGCAGCGGACAGAGAGTCTCCTACGAGCAGTACTTC
-	-	TRBV7-9	TRBJ2-5	CASSPSGRKTQYF	TGTGCCAGCAGCCCCTCAGGGCGAAAGACCCAGTACTTC
-	-	TRBV11-2	TRBJ2-6	CASSRTNSGANVLTF	TGTGCCAGCAGCCGAACAAACTCTGGGGCCAACGTGCTGACTTTC
-	-	TRBV20-1	TRBJ2-1	CSASPVHEQFF	TGCAGTGCTAGTCCCGTCCATGAGCAGTTCTTC
-	-	TRBV5-1	TRBJ2-3	CASSFSADTQYF	TGCGCCAGCAGCTTTTCGGCAGATACGCAGTATTTT
once	-	TRBV21-1	TRBJ1-3	CASTKGGSGNTIYF	TGTGCCAGCACAAAGGGGGGGTCTGGAAACACCATATATTTT
-	-	TRBV28	TRBJ1-5	CASSFRQDRRGQPQHF	TGTGCCAGCAGTTTTCGGCAGGACCGCCGAGGGCAGCCCCAGCATTTT
once	-	TRBV27	TRBJ1-5	CASNNGGQPQHF	TGTGCCAGCAATAACGGAGGGCAGCCCCAGCATTTT
-	TRBD1	TRBV2	TRBJ2-7	CASTGTGFYEQYF	TGTGCCAGCACCGGGACAGGATTCTACGAGCAGTACTTC
once	TRBD1	TRBV24-1	TRBJ2-1	CATSAGGAVNEQFF	TGTGCCACCAGTGCAGGGGGCGCTGTAAATGAGCAGTTCTTC
-	-	TRBV5-5	TRBJ2-7	CASSPGGFSPEQYF	TGTGCCAGCAGCCCCGGTGGTTTCTCTCCCGAGCAGTACTTC